This T cell receptor (beta chain) was profiled in a study of beta chain features in type 1 diabetes. All of the isolated RNA was reverse transcribed, so expressed TCRB transcripts were sequenced. Profiling relied on immunoSEQ multiplex PCR, and the TCRdb table lists in-frame clones only, not all of them. In the table there are 400,000 to 550,000 clones, roughly 10% of which are singletons. Based on CD45RO/CCR7/CD25/CD127/CD95/CD27, CD4+ regulatory, stem cell-like memory, naive and central memory cells were sorted. Trimming took off 6 bases at V and 3 bases at J, with 8 bases between the two ends. Germline CDR1 reads LGHNA; CDR2 reads YNFKEQ. CDR3 size: 12 residues.

The source of this sequence is a woman under 30 in good health. Sequencing was carried out using naive CD4+ T cells from blood. This chain links TRBV4-2 with TRBJ1-2; D not resolved. The CDR3 region has the DNA TGTGCCAGCAGGGCGGACGACTATGGCTACACCTTC. This translates into CASRADDYGYTF.